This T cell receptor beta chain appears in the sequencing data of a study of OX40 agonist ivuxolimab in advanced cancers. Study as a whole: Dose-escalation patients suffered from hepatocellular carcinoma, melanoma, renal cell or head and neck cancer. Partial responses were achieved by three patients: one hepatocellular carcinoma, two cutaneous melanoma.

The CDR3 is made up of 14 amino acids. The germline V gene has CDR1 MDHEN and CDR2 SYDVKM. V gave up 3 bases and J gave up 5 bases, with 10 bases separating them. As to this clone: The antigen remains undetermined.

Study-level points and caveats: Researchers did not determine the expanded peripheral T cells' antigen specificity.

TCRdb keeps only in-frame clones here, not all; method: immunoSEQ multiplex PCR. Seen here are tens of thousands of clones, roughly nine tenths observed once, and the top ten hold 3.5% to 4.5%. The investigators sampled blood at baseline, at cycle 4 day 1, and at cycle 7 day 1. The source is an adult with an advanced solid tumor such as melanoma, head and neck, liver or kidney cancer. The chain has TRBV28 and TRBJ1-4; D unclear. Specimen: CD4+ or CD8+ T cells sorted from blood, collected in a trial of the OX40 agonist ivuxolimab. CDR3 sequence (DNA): TGTGCCAGCAGTTTCGGAGGCTTCAATGAAAAACTGTTTTTT. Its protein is CASSFGGFNEKLFF.